In its sample, the clone carrying this T cell receptor beta chain was seen a few times. These data belong to a study of blood T cells in healthy people across ages. Germline CDR1 reads SNHLY; CDR2 reads FYNNEI. V lost 7 bases, J lost 1 base, and 16 bases lay in between. This CDR3 comprises 15 residues. A second PCR, run for about 7 to 11 cycles, used a sample-barcoded 5' primer plus a J-beta primer mix. TCRdb ran MiXCR on the 5' RACE reads and lists one entry per CDR3 protein. The sample carries 1,500,000 or so distinct CDR3 sequences, roughly 59% recorded once. No fewer than 6 million PBMCs went into each sample.

Sequencing was performed on blood. The TCR originated in a man aged 18 to 29 in good health. The J gene is TRBJ2-5, the V gene TRBV2; TRBD2 might be the D (5 bases). The CDR3 nucleotides read TGTGCCAGCACCTCGGACTTTTCAGCCCAAGAGACCCAGTACTTC. Its translation is CASTSDFSAQETQYF.